The entry below describes one T cell receptor (beta chain). The data belong to a study of CD8 T cells in Susac syndrome. Random hexamers primed reverse transcription of 0.5 to 1 ug RNA. Via MiXCR, TCRdb re-called the immunoSEQ multiplex PCR reads, giving one row per CDR3 protein. The repertoire holds 200,000 to 250,000 distinct CDR3 sequences, approximately 95% seen once, with 0.085% to 0.095% in the top ten. The TCR sequence derives from a human donor with multiple sclerosis. The sequenced sample was CD4+ T cells from PBMCs.

The CDR3 protein is CASSQEAGYGYTF. CDR3 DNA sequence: TGCGCCAGCAGCCAAGAAGCAGGGTATGGCTACACCTTC. The genes are TRBV4-1 and TRBJ1-2, with a possible D match to TRBD1 (5 bases). Germline CDR1 reads MGHRA; CDR2 reads YSYEKL. The length of the CDR3 is 13 residues. Trimming removed 0 bases from V and 5 bases from J, with 7 bases in between.